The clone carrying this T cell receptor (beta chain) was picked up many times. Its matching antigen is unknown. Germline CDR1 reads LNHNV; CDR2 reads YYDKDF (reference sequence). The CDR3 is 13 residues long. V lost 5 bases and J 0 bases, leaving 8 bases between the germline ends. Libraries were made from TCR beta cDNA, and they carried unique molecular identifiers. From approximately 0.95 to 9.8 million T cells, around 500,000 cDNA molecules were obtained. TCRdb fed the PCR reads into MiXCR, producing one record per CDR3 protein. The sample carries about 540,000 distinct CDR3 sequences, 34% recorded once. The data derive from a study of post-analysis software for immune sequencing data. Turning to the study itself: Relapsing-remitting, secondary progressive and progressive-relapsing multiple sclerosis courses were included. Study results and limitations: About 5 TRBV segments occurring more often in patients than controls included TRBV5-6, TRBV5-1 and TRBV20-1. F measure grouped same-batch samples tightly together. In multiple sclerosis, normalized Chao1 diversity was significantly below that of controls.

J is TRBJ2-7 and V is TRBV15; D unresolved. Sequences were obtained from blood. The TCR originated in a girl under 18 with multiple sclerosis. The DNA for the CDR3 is TGTGCCACCAGCGAGGTGAGCTCCTACGAGCAGTACTTC. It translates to CATSEVSSYEQYF.